Below, one TCR beta chain is given with its context. Its target is unknown. These data belong to a study of OX40 agonist ivuxolimab in advanced cancers. Study outcomes and limitations: Among the lowest peripheral clonal expansion occurred in 0.1-3.0 mg/kg partial responders. The study observed clonal expansion of CD4+ and CD8+ blood T cells by week 6 at 0.1 to 3.0 mg/kg. Expanded clones were, on average, more numerous in CD8+ T cells than in CD4+.

Germline assignment: CDR1 SGHRS and CDR2 YFSETQ. The CDR3 is 15 amino acids. J was trimmed by 6 bases and V by 0 bases; bases with no gene match: 8. The cohort excluded patients with autoimmune disease history or systemic immunosuppression. The assay was immunoSEQ multiplex PCR, and TCRdb's table has in-frame clones only and misses some. Counted here are 50,000 to 70,000 clones, around 86% occurring once; the ten biggest clones make up approximately 0.41%. This specimen was CD4+ or CD8+ T cells sorted from blood, taken in a trial of the OX40 agonist ivuxolimab. This TCR was recovered from an adult with an advanced solid tumor such as melanoma, head and neck, liver or kidney cancer. The chain couples TRBV5-1 to TRBJ1-2, with 7 nucleotides matching TRBD1. The CDR3 spells CASSLGIDRVHGYTF. The CDR3 nucleotides read TGCGCCAGCAGCTTGGGTATAGACAGGGTTCATGGCTACACCTTC.